Listed below are T cell receptor beta chains from one sample, sequenced in a study of T cells in Graves' hyperthyroidism and ophthalmopathy. Via MiXCR, TCRdb re-called the multiplex PCR reads, giving one row per CDR3 protein. The sample consists of fewer than 800,000 distinct CDR3 sequences, about 15% of them appearing once. Sequenced: blood. All receptors come from a man between 18 and 29 years old with Graves' hyperthyroidism. The conserved cysteine and the conserved F or W are not part of the CDR3 here.

cdr3_length: 13; v_call: TRBV13; cdr3_aa: ASSPGTAYDSPLH
cdr3_length: 12; v_call: TRBV5-1; cdr3_aa: ASSGRANTGELF
cdr3_length: 13; v_call: TRBV7-2; cdr3_aa: ASSQGQGVQGEQY
cdr3_length: 13; v_call: TRBV7-2; cdr3_aa: ASSYTPQGLETQY
cdr3_length: 14; v_call: TRBV6-2/TRBV6-3; cdr3_aa: ASSLERERLSNEQF
cdr3_length: 12; v_call: TRBV7-8; cdr3_aa: ASSLGLFRGEQF
cdr3_length: 14; v_call: TRBV7-8; cdr3_aa: ASSPEYGLSTDTQY
cdr3_length: 12; v_call: TRBV20-1; cdr3_aa: SARDRKRGETQY
cdr3_length: 15; v_call: TRBV28; cdr3_aa: ASSSGGVWTVTDTQY
cdr3_length: 13; v_call: TRBV6-2/TRBV6-3; cdr3_aa: ASSYSILSGETQY
cdr3_length: 13; v_call: TRBV9; cdr3_aa: ASSVGGEDQETQY